Presented here are 9 T cell receptor beta chains from one specimen sequenced in a study of blood T cells in healthy people across ages. A second PCR, run for roughly 7 to 11 cycles, used a sample-barcoded 5' primer plus a J-beta primer mix. MiXCR was run by TCRdb on the 5' RACE reads, yielding one entry per CDR3 protein. The repertoire includes hundreds of thousands of distinct CDR3 sequences, around 49% of them detected once, and roughly 34% sits in the top ten. Sequencing used blood. These receptors all stem from a woman aged 55-70 years in good health.

V and J are TRBV27 and TRBJ2-1; D may be TRBD1 (5 bases). Germline V gives CDR1 MNHEY, CDR2 SMNVEV (reference sequence). V dropped 5 bases and J dropped 7 bases, with 18 bases sitting between them. The CDR3 loop spans 15 amino acids. The CDR3 nucleotides are TGTGCCAGCAGTCCCCGGTGGGGCTTGGGGAATGAGCAGTTCTTC. Translated, it gives CASSPRWGLGNEQFF.

The chain has TRBV12-3 or TRBV12-4 and TRBJ2-1; the D is unclear. Deletions cut 5 bases from V and 5 bases from J, with 10 bases between. The CDR3 is made up of 13 amino acids. The CDR3 nucleotides read TGTGCCAGCAGTCATGGGGAAAACAATGAGCAGTTCTTC. Its translation is CASSHGENNEQFF.

This clonotype has more than one count but fewer than ten. The chain uses TRBV9 and TRBJ2-7; D may be TRBD1 (5 bases). Germline V gene lookup returns CDR1 SGDLS and CDR2 YYNGEE. The CDR3 has 13 residues. Trimming left V 3 bases short and J 0 bases short, with 7 bases between. The CDR3 sequence: CASSAGISYEQYF. CDR3 sequence (DNA): TGTGCCAGCAGCGCAGGGATCTCCTACGAGCAGTACTTC.

The chain joins TRBV12-3 or TRBV12-4 to TRBJ2-5; the D gene is possibly TRBD2 (7 bases). Between the trimmed V and J ends, which lost 0 bases and 7 bases, there was a span of 9 bases. CDR3 length: 13 amino acids. The CDR3 here is CASSLAGGGTQYF. The CDR3 DNA reads TGTGCCAGCAGTTTAGCGGGAGGGGGGACCCAGTACTTC.

This clonotype was seen repeatedly, ten times or more. The rearrangement joins TRBV12-3 or TRBV12-4 to TRBJ1-6, with a weak D call TRBD1 (5 bases). CDR3 length: 12 residues. The V end lost 6 bases, the J end lost 7 bases, and 7 bases lay between the germline ends. The CDR3: CASSSGNSPLHF. The CDR3 DNA reads as TGTGCCAGCAGCTCAGGGAATTCACCCCTCCACTTT.

This clonotype was recorded a few times. The chain is built from TRBV6-5 and TRBJ1-4; maybe TRBD1 (6 bases). Germline CDR1 MNHEY, CDR2 SVGAGI. This CDR3 is built from 16 residues. Trimming took off 2 bases at V and 8 bases at J, with 18 bases between the two ends. The CDR3 bases are TGTGCCAGCAGTTACCTCTCAGGGGCTGGAGGAGAAAAACTGTTTTTT. It specifies CASSYLSGAGGEKLFF.

This chain uses TRBV20-1 with TRBJ2-5; tentative D call: TRBD2 (6 bases). Germline loops: CDR1 DFQATT, CDR2 SNEGSKA (reference sequence). Trimming pared 3 bases from V and 11 bases from J, leaving 19 bases between. The length of the CDR3 is 13 residues. The CDR3 sequence is CSASSGLPYGQYF. The CDR3 DNA sequence: TGCAGTGCTAGCAGCGGGTTACCCTACGGGCAGTACTTC.

The chain joins TRBV20-1 to TRBJ2-5; the match to TRBD2 covers 8 bases. Losses at the gene ends were 8 bases for V and 11 bases for J; bases not matched to a gene: 22. The length of the CDR3 is 15 residues. The germline gives CDR1 DFQATT, CDR2 SNEGSKA (reference sequence). CDR3 nucleotides: TGCAGTTTGCTAGTTACGGGAGGGTCCCCCAATGAGCAGTACTTC. Translated: CSLLVTGGSPNEQYF.

CDR3 protein: CASTGTSGRIGTDTQYF. The CDR3 nucleotides are TGTGCCAGCACCGGGACTAGCGGGAGAATCGGCACAGATACGCAGTATTTT. The gene calls are TRBV27 and TRBJ2-3; the match to TRBD2 covers 14 bases. J was trimmed by 1 base and V by 7 bases; bases with no gene match: 7. The CDR3 runs to 17 residues. Germline CDR1 MNHEY, CDR2 SMNVEV (reference sequence).